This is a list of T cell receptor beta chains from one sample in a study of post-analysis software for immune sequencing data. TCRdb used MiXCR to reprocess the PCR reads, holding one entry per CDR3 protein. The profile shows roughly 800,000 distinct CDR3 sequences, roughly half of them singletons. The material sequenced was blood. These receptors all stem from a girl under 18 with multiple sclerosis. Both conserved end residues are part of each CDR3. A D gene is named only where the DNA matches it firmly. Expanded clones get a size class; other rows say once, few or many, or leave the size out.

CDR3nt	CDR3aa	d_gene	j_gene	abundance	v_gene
TGCGCCAGCAGCTTGCCTTCCTACCGGGACGTCAACTCCTACGAGCAGTACTTC	CASSLPSYRDVNSYEQYF	.	TRBJ2-7	few	TRBV5-1
TGTGCCAGCACCCTGACAGGCGTCACAGATACGCAGTATTTT	CASTLTGVTDTQYF	.	TRBJ2-3	.	TRBV27
TGTGCCAGCAGCCAAGACTACACAGATACGCAGTATTTT	CASSQDYTDTQYF	.	TRBJ2-3	.	TRBV7-2
TGTGCCAGCAGTGAGACAGGCGGCGGGGTCGAGCAGTACTTC	CASSETGGGVEQYF	.	TRBJ2-7	.	TRBV25-1
TGTGCCAGCAGACTAGCGGGGGCCTCTAGCACAGATACGCAGTATTTT	CASRLAGASSTDTQYF	TRBD2	TRBJ2-3	few	TRBV7-2
TGTGCCAGTGCACCGGGACAGGGGGCTGGGGCCAACGTCCTGACTTTC	CASAPGQGAGANVLTF	TRBD1	TRBJ2-6	few	TRBV27
TGCAGCGTTACTCAGGAGGGCTCTGGGGCCAACGTCCTGACTTTC	CSVTQEGSGANVLTF	.	TRBJ2-6	.	TRBV29-1
TGTGCCAGCAGCCTTACTCCGGGACTAGCGTCAAACATTCAGTACTTC	CASSLTPGLASNIQYF	TRBD2	TRBJ2-4	.	TRBV2
TGCGCCAGCAGCGTGGGACTAGCGTACTACAATGAGCAGTTCTTC	CASSVGLAYYNEQFF	TRBD2	TRBJ2-1	few	TRBV5-1
TGTGCCAGCAGCTTCGGACAGGCCTCTTACCAAGAGACCCAGTACTTC	CASSFGQASYQETQYF	TRBD1	TRBJ2-5	.	TRBV7-9
TGCGCCAGCAGCTTTCGACTAGCGGGGGGACCCACAGGTACGCAGTATTTT	CASSFRLAGGPTGTQYF	TRBD2	TRBJ2-3	once	TRBV5-1
TGCGCCAGCAGCCAAGATAGAGGAGGGCCCAATATGAACACTGAAGCTTTCTTT	CASSQDRGGPNMNTEAFF	.	TRBJ1-1	.	TRBV4-1
TGTGCCAGCAGCTTAGCCGCGGGGGACGGCGAGCAGTACTTC	CASSLAAGDGEQYF	TRBD2	TRBJ2-7	.	TRBV7-2
TGTGCCAGCAGCTTCTCCGGGACGCCTAACTATGGCTACACCTTC	CASSFSGTPNYGYTF	.	TRBJ1-2	.	TRBV7-2
TGTGCCAGCAGTCCCGAGGGCGGCGACTATGGCTACACCTTC	CASSPEGGDYGYTF	.	TRBJ1-2	few	TRBV6-1
TGTGCCAGCAGTTATCGGGGTCCCAGGCTGAACACTGAAGCTTTCTTT	CASSYRGPRLNTEAFF	.	TRBJ1-1	.	TRBV6-2/TRBV6-3
TGCAGCGTTGAGGAGGACAGAAGCTACAATGAGCAGTTCTTC	CSVEEDRSYNEQFF	.	TRBJ2-1	.	TRBV29-1
TGTGCCTGGAGTGACGGGGCGCCAGGGGATGGCTACACCTTC	CAWSDGAPGDGYTF	.	TRBJ1-2	.	TRBV30
TGTGCCAGCAGCTTGCTTTTAGCCGTCTGGACTGCGGGGGACTATGGCTACACCTTC	CASSLLLAVWTAGDYGYTF	.	TRBJ1-2	few	TRBV5-5
TGTGCCAGCAGTCACAGGGGGCAGGGCTACGAGCAGTACTTC	CASSHRGQGYEQYF	TRBD1	TRBJ2-7	few	TRBV12-3/TRBV12-4
TGTGCCTGGACGACCGTCGATCACGAGCAGTACTTC	CAWTTVDHEQYF	.	TRBJ2-7	few	TRBV30
TGTGCCAGCAGTTTATGGGACAGGGATAATGAAAAACTGTTTTTT	CASSLWDRDNEKLFF	TRBD1	TRBJ1-4	few	TRBV12-3/TRBV12-4
TGCAGCGTTGGGACTCGGACTGAAGCTTTCTTT	CSVGTRTEAFF	.	TRBJ1-1	.	TRBV29-1
TGTGCCACCAGTGACCGGCCTGGGAATACGCAGTATTTT	CATSDRPGNTQYF	.	TRBJ2-3	.	TRBV24-1
TGTGCCACCAGTGATCGGACTAGCGGGAGTGGAGATGAGCAGTTCTTC	CATSDRTSGSGDEQFF	TRBD2	TRBJ2-1	.	TRBV24-1
TGCAGCGTTGATGGCACTTCGCAAGAGACCTGGTACTTC	CSVDGTSQETWYF	.	TRBJ2-7	.	TRBV29-1
TGTGCCAGCAGCTTAATAGGGACTAGCGGGGGCGGCGAGCAGTTCTTC	CASSLIGTSGGGEQFF	TRBD2	TRBJ2-1	.	TRBV7-3
TGCAGTGCTAGGGACGAGCACCCTACCAGCGACCAAGAGACCCAGTACTTC	CSARDEHPTSDQETQYF	.	TRBJ2-5	.	TRBV20-1
TGCAGCGTTGCTTCGGGCGGGACGTACAATGAGCAGTTCTTC	CSVASGGTYNEQFF	.	TRBJ2-1	few	TRBV29-1
TGCGCCGGCAGCCAAGAAGGATCAGGTTACGGTCAGCCCCAGCATTTT	CAGSQEGSGYGQPQHF	.	TRBJ1-5	.	TRBV4-1
TGCAGTGCTAGATCGGCAGTAGCTAACTATGGCTACACCTTC	CSARSAVANYGYTF	.	TRBJ1-2	.	TRBV20-1
TGTGCCAGCAGCAAACGGCCAGGGTCGACCTACGAGCAGTACTTC	CASSKRPGSTYEQYF	.	TRBJ2-7	.	TRBV21-1
TGCAGTGCTAGAGTTCGGGGAAGTGGCGAGCAGTACTTC	CSARVRGSGEQYF	.	TRBJ2-7	.	TRBV20-1
TGCGCCAGCAGCTTGGGTACGGCAGGTGAGCAAGAGACCCAGTACTTC	CASSLGTAGEQETQYF	.	TRBJ2-5	few	TRBV5-1
TGTGCCAGCAGCCAAAGCGGGTCTAGGCACAATGAGCAGTTCTTC	CASSQSGSRHNEQFF	.	TRBJ2-1	few	TRBV3-1
TGTGCCAGCAGTGAATATCAAGGACTAGCGGGACACTACAATGAGCAGTTCTTC	CASSEYQGLAGHYNEQFF	TRBD2	TRBJ2-1	.	TRBV25-1
TGCGCCAGCAGCTTGGGATTCCTAGGAGAGACCCAGTACTTC	CASSLGFLGETQYF	.	TRBJ2-5	.	TRBV5-1
TGTGCCAGCAGCGTAGGGGGACTAGCGGGCGAGATCTCCTACGAGCAGTACTTC	CASSVGGLAGEISYEQYF	TRBD2	TRBJ2-7	.	TRBV9
TGTGCCATCGTCCGGGGACCGGGGACGAACGAGCAGTACTTC	CAIVRGPGTNEQYF	.	TRBJ2-7	.	TRBV10-3
TGTGCCAGCAGCCTACCGCAGAGCTCCTACGAGCAGTACTTC	CASSLPQSSYEQYF	.	TRBJ2-7	.	TRBV6-6
TGTGCCACCAGCAGTAAGGTAGCGGGAGTCTCCGAGCAGTACTTC	CATSSKVAGVSEQYF	TRBD2	TRBJ2-7	few	TRBV15
TGCAACCCGGGAAGGGCCTATGGCTACACCTTC	CNPGRAYGYTF	.	TRBJ1-2	few	TRBV20-1